A single sample is the source of the 10 T cell receptor beta chains below, sequenced in a study of T cells in Graves' hyperthyroidism and ophthalmopathy. Amplified regions were TCR beta CDR3 sequences from RNA transcripts. TCR CDR3 underwent first-round RT-PCR with the HTBI primer set. TCRdb fed the multiplex PCR reads into MiXCR, producing one record per CDR3 protein. Of about 360,000 distinct CDR3 sequences listed, less than 15% are singletons. Sequenced input: blood. The receptors originated from a young woman with Graves' hyperthyroidism.

There are a few counts of this clonotype. V is TRBV7-3 and J is TRBJ2-2; no definite D call. V gave up 5 bases and J gave up 4 bases, with 8 bases separating them. Germline V gene sequence: CDR1 SGHTA, CDR2 FQGTGA. The CDR3 contains 13 residues. Here the CDR3 DNA reads TGTGCCAGCAGCATGCCAGTCACCGGGGAGCTGTTTTTT. Residues: CASSMPVTGELFF.

This clonotype was detected ten times or more. The CDR3 sequence: CSANEPPLSYEQYF. Written as DNA, the CDR3 is TGCAGTGCTAATGAGCCTCCCCTCTCCTACGAGCAGTACTTC. The chain carries TRBV20-1 and TRBJ2-7; no reliable D call. The ends were cut back, 4 bases at V and 0 bases at J, with 13 bases in the middle. Germline V gives CDR1 DFQATT, CDR2 SNEGSKA (reference sequence). The CDR3 spans 14 residues.

At least ten counts were recorded for this clonotype. The chain couples TRBV11-2 to TRBJ1-1; D is uncertain. The CDR3 totals 15 residues. From germline, CDR1 is SGHAT and CDR2 FQNNGV. The V end was cut by 1 base, the J end by 4 bases, with 13 bases between. The CDR3 spells CASSLVWGEGTEAFF. For the CDR3, the DNA is TGTGCCAGCAGCTTAGTTTGGGGAGAAGGCACTGAAGCTTTCTTT.

This clonotype was picked up many times. V usage is TRBV10-3 and J usage is TRBJ1-2, with 11 bases that match TRBD1. The length of the CDR3 is 15 residues. V trimming: 6 bases; J trimming: 4 bases; junction bases outside the gene matches: 7. CDR1 and CDR2 (germline): ENHRY, SYGVKD. The CDR3 sequence: CAISRRGTGGYGYTF. CDR3 nucleotides: TGTGCCATCAGCAGGAGGGGGACAGGGGGCTATGGCTACACCTTC.

This clonotype was recorded many times. The J gene is TRBJ2-1, the V gene TRBV6-1; D perhaps matches TRBD2 (5 bases). The V gene's germline CDR1 is MNHNS and CDR2 SASEGT. Trimming stripped 8 bases from V and 7 bases from J, with 12 bases between. There are 12 residues in the CDR3. CDR3 residues: CASRRERNEQFF. As DNA, the CDR3 is TGTGCCAGCCGTAGGGAGAGGAATGAGCAGTTCTTC.

In its sample, this clonotype was seen many times. This chain connects TRBV2 to TRBJ1-6; D unclear. Germline CDR1 and CDR2: SNHLY and FYNNEI. V was shortened by 0 bases and J by 6 bases, with 9 bases between the two germline ends. The CDR3 runs to 15 residues. CDR3 nucleotides: TGTGCCAGCAGTGAAGCGGGTCCGTTTAATTCACCCCTCCACTTT. It is translated as CASSEAGPFNSPLHF.

This clonotype was recorded many times. The chain uses TRBV6-1 and TRBJ1-6; D may be TRBD1 (5 bases). V gave up 7 bases and J gave up 10 bases, with 20 bases separating them. The germline V gene has CDR1 MNHNS and CDR2 SASEGT. The CDR3 is 15 amino acids. This chain's CDR3 is CASTLDGAASSPLHF. The CDR3 nucleotides are TGTGCCAGCACCCTCGACGGGGCGGCCTCATCACCCCTCCACTTT.

The V gene is TRBV4-3, the J gene TRBJ2-7; maybe TRBD2 (5 bases). V lost 4 bases and J lost 5, with 15 bases in between. The CDR3 is 14 amino acids. The germline CDR1 and CDR2 sequences are LGHNA and YSLEER. In DNA form, the CDR3 reads TGCGCCAGCAGCCGGACTCTGGAGGTGGACGAGCAGTACTTC. It is translated as CASSRTLEVDEQYF.

The table lists this clonotype with many counts. The rearrangement links TRBV20-1 to TRBJ2-7, with 10 bases matching TRBD2. The CDR3 has 16 amino acids. The germline V gene has CDR1 DFQATT and CDR2 SNEGSKA (reference sequence). The V and J ends lost 6 bases and 1 base, in that order; junction bases with no gene match: 12. CDR3 in amino acids: CSAEKIAGGRSYEQYF. CDR3 sequence (DNA): TGCAGTGCCGAAAAAATAGCGGGAGGACGTTCCTACGAGCAGTACTTC.

The sample holds a few counts of this clonotype. The rearrangement joins TRBV3-1 to TRBJ1-4; TRBD1 matches 10 bases. V trimming: 1 base; J trimming: 6 bases; junction bases outside the gene matches: 2. This CDR3 has 15 residues. Looked up from germline, CDR1 is LGHDT and CDR2 is YNNKEL (reference sequence). The DNA for the CDR3 is TGTGCCAGCAGCCAAGGGGGGACAGGGGATGAAAAACTGTTTTTT. It is translated as CASSQGGTGDEKLFF.